This T cell receptor (beta chain) was captured by sequencing in a study of blood T cell repertoires in COVID-19. Overall study context: The origin of the acute and convalescent COVID-19 samples was the United States, Italy and Spain. PBMCs, B-cell-depleted T cells, or T cells were the source of the cDNA or gDNA that made up the material.

J lost 4 bases, V lost 7 bases, and 11 bases had no gene match. The germline CDR1 and CDR2 sequences are SGHDT and YYEEEE. This CDR3 is built from 16 residues. Recovered Cohort 3 donors showed two negative PCRs, clearance, or symptom resolution. Per the original methods: Reference gene primer amplification gave estimated nucleated cell counts. Using immunoSEQ multiplex PCR, the repertoire was profiled, and TCRdb retains in-frame clones only, with some absent. For V, J and clone size, that table is used; D and trimming come from the DNA. The sample comprises 500,000 or so clones, about 85% of which are singletons, and approximately 0.7% rests with the top ten.

The chain recombines TRBV5-6 with TRBJ1-4; 9 nucleotides match TRBD1. The TCR was taken from a young woman who had recovered from COVID-19. What was sequenced was PBMCs or T cells enriched from blood (not recorded which). The CDR3 here is CASSTMGQGNNEKLFF. CDR3 coding DNA: TGTGCCAGCTCTACCATGGGACAGGGAAATAATGAAAAACTGTTTTTT.